Detailed here is one T cell receptor (beta chain). This clonotype came up many times. Its target antigen remains unknown. No much larger clonotype is one base removed from it; base qualities were not supplied. This specimen belongs to a study of T-cell reconstitution after alpha-beta-depleted transplantation in children listed by TCRdb under 2016. With regard to the full study: Using TCR repertoire profiling, the study quantitatively followed how T-cell immune reconstitution unfolded in children after TCRalphabeta/CD19-depleted allogeneic hematopoietic cell transplantation.

The CDR3 goes from the cysteine to the phenylalanine over 14 residues. The retained sequence is limited to the CDR3, 42 bases, with the frame set at the first base. CDR1 and CDR2, per the germline V gene (reference sequence), are DFQATT and SNEGSKA. V sheds 3 bases and J sheds 1 base, leaving 9 bases between their ends. The library relied on PCR. Reads for this sample came from an Illumina HiSeq 2500. TCR library preparation used molecular barcoding, with unique molecular identifiers applied to normalize quantification of the TCRbeta repertoire. TCRdb passed the public sequencing reads through fastp at Q25 and MiXCR, retaining productive beta sequences. When rows share a CDR3 protein, they turn into one entry using the most common DNA and genes. This sample holds 120,000 or so distinct CDR3 sequences; 10% were observed only once. The ten biggest clones cover less than 10% of the sample.

The receptor comes from a human donor who donated a stem cell graft to a child with acute lymphoblastic leukemia. The sample here was PBMCs from the stem cell graft donor, taken from the stem cell graft. This chain is built from TRBV20-1 and TRBJ2-2; the D gene is possibly TRBD1 or TRBD2, with 5 bases matching each. The CDR3 reads as follows: CSASFGGNTGELFF. The DNA reads TGCAGTGCTAGTTTTGGGGGGAACACCGGGGAGCTGTTTTTT.